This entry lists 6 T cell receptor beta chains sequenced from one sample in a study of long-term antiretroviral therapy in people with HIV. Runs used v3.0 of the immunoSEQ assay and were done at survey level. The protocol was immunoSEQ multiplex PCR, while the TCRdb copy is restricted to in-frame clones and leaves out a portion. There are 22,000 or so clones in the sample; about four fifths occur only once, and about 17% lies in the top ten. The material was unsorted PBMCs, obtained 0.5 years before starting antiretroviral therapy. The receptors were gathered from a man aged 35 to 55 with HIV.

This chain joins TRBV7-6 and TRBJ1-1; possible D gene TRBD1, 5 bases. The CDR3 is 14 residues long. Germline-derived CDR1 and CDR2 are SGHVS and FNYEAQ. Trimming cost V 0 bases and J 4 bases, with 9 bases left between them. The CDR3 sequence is CASSLAGEGTEAFF. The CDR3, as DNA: TGTGCCAGCAGCTTAGCAGGGGAGGGCACTGAAGCTTTCTTT.

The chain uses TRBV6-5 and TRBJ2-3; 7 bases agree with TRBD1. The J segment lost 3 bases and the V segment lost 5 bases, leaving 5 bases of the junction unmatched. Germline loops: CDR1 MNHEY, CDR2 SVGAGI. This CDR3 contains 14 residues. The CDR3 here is CASSPRTGTDTQYF. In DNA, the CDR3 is TGTGCCAGCAGTCCCCGGACAGGAACAGATACGCAGTATTTT.

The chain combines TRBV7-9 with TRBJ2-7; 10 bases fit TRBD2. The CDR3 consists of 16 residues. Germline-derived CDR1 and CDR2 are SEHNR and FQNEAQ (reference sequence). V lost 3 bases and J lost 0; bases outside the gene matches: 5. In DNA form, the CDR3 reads TGTGCCAGCAGCTTTTTCCCTAGCGGGGGCTCCTACGAGCAGTACTTC. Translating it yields CASSFFPSGGSYEQYF.

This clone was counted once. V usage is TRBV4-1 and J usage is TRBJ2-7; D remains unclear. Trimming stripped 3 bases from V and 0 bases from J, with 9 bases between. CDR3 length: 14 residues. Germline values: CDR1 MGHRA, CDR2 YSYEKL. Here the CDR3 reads CASSQSADSYEQYF. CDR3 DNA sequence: TGCGCCAGCAGCCAGTCGGCAGACTCCTACGAGCAGTACTTC.

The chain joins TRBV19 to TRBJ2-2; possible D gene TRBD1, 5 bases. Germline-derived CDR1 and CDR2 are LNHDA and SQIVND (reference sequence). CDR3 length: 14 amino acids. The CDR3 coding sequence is TGTGCGACGACCGGGCAGGGTGGGGTCGGGGAGCTGTTTTTT. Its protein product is CATTGQGGVGELFF.

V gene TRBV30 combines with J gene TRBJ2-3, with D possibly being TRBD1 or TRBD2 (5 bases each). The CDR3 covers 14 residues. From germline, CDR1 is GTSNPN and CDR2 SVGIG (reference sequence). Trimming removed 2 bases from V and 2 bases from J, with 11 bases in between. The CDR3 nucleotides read TGTGCCTGGAGTAAGGGACGGACCACAGATACGCAGTATTTT. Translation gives CAWSKGRTTDTQYF. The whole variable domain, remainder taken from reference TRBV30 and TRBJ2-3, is SQTIHQWPATLVQPVGSPLSLECTVEGTSNPNLYWYRQAAGRGLQLLFYSVGIGQISSEVPQNLSASRPQDRQFILSSKKLLLSDSGFYLCAWSKGRTTDTQYFGPGTRLTVL.